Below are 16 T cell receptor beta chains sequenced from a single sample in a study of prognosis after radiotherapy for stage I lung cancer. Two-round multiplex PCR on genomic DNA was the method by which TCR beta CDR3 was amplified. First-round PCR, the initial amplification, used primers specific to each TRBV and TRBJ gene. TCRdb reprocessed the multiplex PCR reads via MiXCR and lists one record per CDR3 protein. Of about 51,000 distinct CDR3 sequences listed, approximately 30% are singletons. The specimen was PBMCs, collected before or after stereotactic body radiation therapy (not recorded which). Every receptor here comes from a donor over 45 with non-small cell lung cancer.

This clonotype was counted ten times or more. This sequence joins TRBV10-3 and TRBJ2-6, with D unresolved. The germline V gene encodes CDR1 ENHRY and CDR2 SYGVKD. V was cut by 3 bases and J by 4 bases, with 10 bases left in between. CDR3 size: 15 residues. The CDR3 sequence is CAISEGLWGANVLTF. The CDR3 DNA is TGTGCCATCAGTGAAGGGCTCTGGGGGGCCAACGTCCTGACTTTC.

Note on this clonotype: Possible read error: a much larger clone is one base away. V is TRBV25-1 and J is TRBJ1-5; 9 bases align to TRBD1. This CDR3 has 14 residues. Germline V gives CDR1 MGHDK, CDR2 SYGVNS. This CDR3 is CAISEGTGFQPQHF. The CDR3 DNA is TGTGCCATCAGTGAGGGGACAGGGTTTCAGCCCCAGCATTTT.

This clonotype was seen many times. In DNA form, the CDR3 reads TGCAGTGCCCCCCGGACTAGCGGGACCGGCGAGCAGTACTTC. Protein: CSAPRTSGTGEQYF. The V gene is TRBV20-1, the J gene TRBJ2-7; TRBD2 matches 12 bases. The CDR3 is 14 residues long. The junction had 9 bases not matched to a gene; V was cut back by 6 bases and J by 6 bases. Germline V gene data show CDR1 as DFQATT and CDR2 as SNEGSKA (reference sequence).

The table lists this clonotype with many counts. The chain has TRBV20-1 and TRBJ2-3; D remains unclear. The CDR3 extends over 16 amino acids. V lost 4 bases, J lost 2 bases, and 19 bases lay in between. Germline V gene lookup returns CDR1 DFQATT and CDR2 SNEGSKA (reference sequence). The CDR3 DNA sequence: TGCAGTGCTATAGACCGGAGTGGCGACACCACAGATACGCAGTATTTT. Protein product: CSAIDRSGDTTDTQYF.

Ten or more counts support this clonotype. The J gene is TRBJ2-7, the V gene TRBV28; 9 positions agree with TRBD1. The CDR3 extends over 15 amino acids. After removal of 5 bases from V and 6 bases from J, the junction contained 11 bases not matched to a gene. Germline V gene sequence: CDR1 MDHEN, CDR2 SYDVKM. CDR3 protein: CASSTPGQGISEQYF. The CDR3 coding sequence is TGTGCCAGCAGTACGCCGGGACAGGGTATTTCCGAGCAGTACTTC.

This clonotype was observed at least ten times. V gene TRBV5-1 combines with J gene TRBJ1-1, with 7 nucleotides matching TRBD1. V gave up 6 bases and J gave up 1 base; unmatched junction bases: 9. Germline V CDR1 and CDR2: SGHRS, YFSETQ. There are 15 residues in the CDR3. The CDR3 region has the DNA TGCGCCAGCAACCCAGGGGGGGGCACGAACACTGAAGCTTTCTTT. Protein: CASNPGGGTNTEAFF.

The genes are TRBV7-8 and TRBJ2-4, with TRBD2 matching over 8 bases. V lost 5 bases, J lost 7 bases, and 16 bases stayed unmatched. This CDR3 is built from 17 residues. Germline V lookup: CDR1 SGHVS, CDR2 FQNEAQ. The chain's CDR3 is CASSPRGGAPGRNIQYF. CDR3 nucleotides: TGTGCCAGCAGCCCCCGGGGGGGGGCGCCGGGGAGGAACATTCAGTACTTC.

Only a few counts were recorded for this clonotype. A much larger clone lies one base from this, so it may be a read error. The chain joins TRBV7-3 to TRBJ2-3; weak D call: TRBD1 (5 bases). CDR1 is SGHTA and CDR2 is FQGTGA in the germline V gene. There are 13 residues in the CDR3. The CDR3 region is CASSSTGTGTQYF. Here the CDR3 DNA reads TGTGCCAGCAGCTCAACAGGCACAGGTACGCAGTATTTT.

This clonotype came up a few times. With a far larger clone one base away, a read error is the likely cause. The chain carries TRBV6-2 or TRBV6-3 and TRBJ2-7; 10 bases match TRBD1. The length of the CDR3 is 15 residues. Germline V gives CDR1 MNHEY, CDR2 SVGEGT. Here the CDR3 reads CASRIGTGVSYEQHF. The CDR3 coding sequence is TGTGCCAGCAGAATTGGGACAGGGGTGTCCTACGAGCAGCACTTC.

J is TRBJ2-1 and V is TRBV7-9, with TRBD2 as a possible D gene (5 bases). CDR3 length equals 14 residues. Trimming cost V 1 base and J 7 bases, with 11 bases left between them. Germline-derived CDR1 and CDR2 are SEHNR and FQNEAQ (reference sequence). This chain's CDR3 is CASSLDSGMNEQFF. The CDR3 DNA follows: TGTGCCAGCAGCTTAGATTCGGGGATGAATGAGCAGTTCTTC. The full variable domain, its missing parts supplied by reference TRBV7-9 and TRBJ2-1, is DTGVSQNPRHKITKRGQNVTFRCDPISEHNRLYWYRQTLGQGPEFLTYFQNEAQLEKSRLLSDRFSAERPKGSFSTLEIQRTEQGDSAMYLCASSLDSGMNEQFFGPGTRLTVL.

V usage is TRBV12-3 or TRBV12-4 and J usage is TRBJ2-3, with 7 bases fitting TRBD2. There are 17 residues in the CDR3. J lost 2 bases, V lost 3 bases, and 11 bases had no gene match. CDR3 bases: TGTGCCAGCAGTTTCCGACTAGCTGGTCCTATCACAGATACGCAGTATTTT. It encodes CASSFRLAGPITDTQYF.

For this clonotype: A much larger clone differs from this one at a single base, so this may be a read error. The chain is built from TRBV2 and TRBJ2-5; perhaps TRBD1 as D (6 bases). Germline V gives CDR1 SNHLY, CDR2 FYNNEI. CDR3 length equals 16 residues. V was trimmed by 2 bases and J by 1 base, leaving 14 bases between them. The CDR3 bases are TGTGCCAGCAGTGAAATCAGGGGCATATCCCAAGAGACCCAGTACTTC. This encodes CASSEIRGISQETQYF. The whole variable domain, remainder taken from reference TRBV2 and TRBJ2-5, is EPEVTQTPSHQVTQMGQEVILRCVPISNHLYFYWYRQILGQKVEFLVSFYNNEISEKSEIFDDQFSVERPDGSNFTLKIRSTKLEDSAMYFCASSEIRGISQETQYFGPGTRLLVL.

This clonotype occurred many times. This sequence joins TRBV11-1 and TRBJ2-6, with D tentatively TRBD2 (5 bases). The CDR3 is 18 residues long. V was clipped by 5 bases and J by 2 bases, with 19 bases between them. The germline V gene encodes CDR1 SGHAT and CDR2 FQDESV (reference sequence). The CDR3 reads CASSLRRNSGAGANVLTF. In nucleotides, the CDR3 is TGTGCCAGCAGCCTTCGACGGAACTCCGGGGCTGGGGCCAACGTCCTGACTTTC.

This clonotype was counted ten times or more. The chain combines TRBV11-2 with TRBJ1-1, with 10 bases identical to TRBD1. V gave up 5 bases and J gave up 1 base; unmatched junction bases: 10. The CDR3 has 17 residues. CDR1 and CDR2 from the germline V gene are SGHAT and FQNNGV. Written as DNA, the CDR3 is TGTGCCAGCAGCATACCCAGGGGACAGGGGTGGAACACTGAAGCTTTCTTT. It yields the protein CASSIPRGQGWNTEAFF. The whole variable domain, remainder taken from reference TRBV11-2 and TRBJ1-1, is EAGVAQSPRYKIIEKRQSVAFWCNPISGHATLYWYQQILGQGPKLLIQFQNNGVVDDSQLPKDRFSAERLKGVDSTLKIQPAKLEDSAVYLCASSIPRGQGWNTEAFFGQGTRLTVV.

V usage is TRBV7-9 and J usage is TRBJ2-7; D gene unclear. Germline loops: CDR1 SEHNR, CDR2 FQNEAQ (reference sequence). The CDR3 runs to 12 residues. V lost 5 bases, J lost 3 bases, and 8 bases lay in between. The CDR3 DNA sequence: TGTGCCAGCAGCCCTCTAGGCTACGAGCAGTACTTC. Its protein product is CASSPLGYEQYF.

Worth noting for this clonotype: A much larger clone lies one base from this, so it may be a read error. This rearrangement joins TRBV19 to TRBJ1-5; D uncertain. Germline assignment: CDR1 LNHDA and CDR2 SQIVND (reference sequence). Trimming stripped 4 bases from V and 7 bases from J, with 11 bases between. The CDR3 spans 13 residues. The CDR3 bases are TGTGCCAGTAGTAGGTATCGAGAACAGCCCCAGCATTTT. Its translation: CASSRYREQPQHF. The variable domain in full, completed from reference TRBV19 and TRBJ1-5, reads DGGITQSPKYLFRKEGQNVTLSCEQNLNHDAMYWYRQDPGQGLRLIYYSQIVNDFQKGDIAEGYSVSREKKESFPLTVTSAQKNPTAFYLCASSRYREQPQHFGDGTRLSIL.